This T cell receptor (beta chain) was obtained from a study of shared clonotypes between healthy human individuals. Study overall: The plates for each donor numbered three CD4 naive, three CD4 memory, two CD8 naive and one CD8 memory.

General study points: Around 5% of naive CD4 clonotypes were common to a few donors. Relative to clonotypes present in all four donors, those not shared had lower generation probabilities.

Comment on this clone: The antigen is unknown.

At the deep level, the assay was run. Clones were sequenced by immunoSEQ multiplex PCR, and TCRdb holds only the in-frame ones, with some missing. The sample has 2 million to 2.5 million clones, 92% seen once. Germline V gene data show CDR1 as MDHEN and CDR2 as SYDVKM. The length of the CDR3 is 15 residues. V lost 7 bases, J lost 6 bases, and 14 bases stayed unmatched. Sequenced: naive CD4+ T cells from PBMCs. Indicated subset: CD45RA+ positively selected. The genes are TRBV28 and TRBJ1-1; 7 nucleotides align to TRBD1. The source is a man between 18 and 35 years old in good health. Some clones in this sample may be carry-over from other donors' samples. The CDR3 reads CASTRQGYQRAEAFF. CDR3 coding DNA: TGTGCCAGCACCCGACAGGGATACCAACGGGCTGAAGCTTTCTTT.